The present entry profiles one T cell receptor (beta chain) with its context. Germline V gives CDR1 DFQATT, CDR2 SNEGSKA (reference sequence). The CDR3 loop spans 15 amino acids. V trimming: 3 bases; J trimming: 1 base; junction bases outside the gene matches: 8. Treatment reported: over 15 received Ad26.COV2.S at low or high dose, single or two shots; about five received placebo; per-sample allocation not given. Sampling was done on day 63 after the first vaccine or placebo injection. Assay used: immunoSEQ multiplex PCR; TCRdb lists only in-frame clones, some missing. The sample has 440,000 or so clones, 90% seen once. This sample was included in a study of Ad26.COV2.S vaccination and SARS-CoV-2 variants.

This sequence was found in a person aged 18-60 years who received the Ad26.COV2.S COVID-19 vaccine or a placebo. This material consisted of peripheral blood, taken in a trial of Ad26.COV2.S vaccine versus placebo. V gene TRBV20-1 combines with J gene TRBJ2-7, with 8 bases that match TRBD2. CDR3: CSASLLSGRSYEQYF. CDR3 DNA sequence: TGCAGTGCTAGTCTCTTAAGCGGGAGATCCTACGAGCAGTACTTC.